Sequencing of this T cell receptor (beta chain) was carried out in a study of memory CD4+ T cells and cytomegalovirus serostatus. Study background: Healthy Belgian adult donors included about nine CMV-positive and around 25 CMV-negative people. Study-level findings and limits: Of 164 reported CMV TCRbeta sequences, just over 65 were found in memory CD4+ repertoires.

Germline-derived CDR1 and CDR2 are SEHNR and FQNEAQ (reference sequence). The CDR3 runs 14 residues. Trimming shortened V by 2 bases and J by 1 base, and 7 bases separated the two germline ends. As for this clone: Antigen unknown.

The sort gate was single viable CD3+CD4+CD8-CD45RO+ cells for memory CD4+ T cells. After thawing, CD4+ T cells were positively selected. The method was immunoSEQ multiplex PCR; TCRdb's version includes in-frame clones alone and lacks a portion of them. The table shows under 45,000 clones, with roughly 79% occurring only once. Sequenced sample: memory CD4+ T cells from blood. The chain recombines TRBV7-9 with TRBJ2-3; D unclear. The sequence derives from an adult in good health and CMV-seronegative. Here the CDR3 DNA reads TGTGCCAGCAGCTTAAGTGCGGGCACAGATACGCAGTATTTT. This gives the protein CASSLSAGTDTQYF. The variable domain in full, completed from reference TRBV7-9 and TRBJ2-3, reads DTGVSQNPRHKITKRGQNVTFRCDPISEHNRLYWYRQTLGQGPEFLTYFQNEAQLEKSRLLSDRFSAERPKGSFSTLEIQRTEQGDSAMYLCASSLSAGTDTQYFGPGTRLTVL.